The entry below gives a single T cell receptor beta chain sequence along with its context. Its antigen is as yet unknown. J lost 8 bases, V lost 1 base, and 9 bases had no gene match. CDR1 is MGHRA, CDR2 YSYEKL, per germline. CDR3 length equals 16 residues. The validation cohort, a group of roughly 120 subjects, included the donors and was separate from the approximately 680-subject first cohort. This sample was taken from a study of cytomegalovirus exposure and HLA in healthy donors. Overall study context: It was reported in a later analysis that the 90 to 150 validation repertoires used the same platform as the approximately 600 first-cohort repertoires. Study-wide points: The study put 150 to 200 TCR beta chains on its list as cytomegalovirus-associated.

This table comes from immunoSEQ multiplex PCR, and its TCRdb copy is limited to in-frame clones, with some not included. The sample has roughly 79,000 clones, about 92% seen once; the top ten hold 0.65% to 0.8%. Sequencing input: PBMCs. The TCR sequence derives from a man aged 18 to 29 in good health and CMV-seronegative. The chain carries TRBV4-1 and TRBJ2-1; 9 nucleotides match TRBD1. CDR3 DNA: TGCGCCAGCAGCCAAGTAAGCCGGACAGGGGCTTATGAGCAGTTCTTC. This encodes CASSQVSRTGAYEQFF.